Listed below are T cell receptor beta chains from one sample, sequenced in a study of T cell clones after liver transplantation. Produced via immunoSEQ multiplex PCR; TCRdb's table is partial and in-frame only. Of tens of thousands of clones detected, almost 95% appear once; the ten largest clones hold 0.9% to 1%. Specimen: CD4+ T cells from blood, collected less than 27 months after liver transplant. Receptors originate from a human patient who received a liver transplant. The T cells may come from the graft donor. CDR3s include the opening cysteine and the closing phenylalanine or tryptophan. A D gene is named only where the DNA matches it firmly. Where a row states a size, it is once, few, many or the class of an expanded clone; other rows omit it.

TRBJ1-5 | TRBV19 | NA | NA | CASSSNEWQGNQPQHF | TGTGCCAGTAGTTCGAATGAGTGGCAAGGCAATCAGCCCCAGCATTTT
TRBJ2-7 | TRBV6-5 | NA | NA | CASSYSQTRSLYEQYF | TGTGCCAGCAGTTACTCGCAAACAAGGTCCCTCTACGAGCAGTACTTC
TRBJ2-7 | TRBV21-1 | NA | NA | CASSNRRGAYEQYF | TGTGCCAGCAGCAACAGGCGGGGGGCCTACGAGCAGTACTTC
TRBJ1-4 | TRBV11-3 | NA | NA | CASSSLGADNREKLFF | TGTGCCAGCAGCTCCCTTGGTGCGGACAATCGAGAAAAACTGTTTTTT
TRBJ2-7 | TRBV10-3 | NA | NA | CAIRESSYEQYF | TGTGCCATCCGGGAGAGCTCCTACGAGCAGTACTTC
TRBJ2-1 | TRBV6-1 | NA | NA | CASSEYSDRNNEQFF | TGTGCCAGCAGTGAATATTCGGACAGAAACAATGAGCAGTTCTTC
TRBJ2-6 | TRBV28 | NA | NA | CASRSGANVLTF | TGTGCCAGCAGATCGGGGGCCAACGTCCTGACTTTC
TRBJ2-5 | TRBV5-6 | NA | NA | CASSFRGLGDGETQYF | TGTGCCAGCAGCTTCCGGGGTCTCGGTGACGGAGAGACCCAGTACTTC
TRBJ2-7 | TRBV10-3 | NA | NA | CAISASHYEQYF | TGTGCCATCAGTGCCAGTCACTACGAGCAGTACTTC
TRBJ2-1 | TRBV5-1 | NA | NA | CASSLLTYNEQFF | TGCGCCAGCAGCTTGTTAACTTACAATGAGCAGTTCTTC
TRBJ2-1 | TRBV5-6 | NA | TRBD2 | CASSLITSGRSYNEQFF | TGTGCCAGCAGCTTGATTACTAGCGGGAGATCCTACAATGAGCAGTTCTTC
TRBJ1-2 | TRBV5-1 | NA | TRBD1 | CASSRDSSSYGYTF | TGCGCCAGCAGCCGGGACAGCAGTTCCTATGGCTACACCTTC
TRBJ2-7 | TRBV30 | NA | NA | CAWSVRYEQYF | TGTGCCTGGAGTGTCCGCTACGAGCAGTACTTC
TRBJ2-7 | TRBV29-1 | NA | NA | CSVGTAPYEQYF | TGCAGCGTTGGGACCGCCCCCTACGAGCAGTACTTC
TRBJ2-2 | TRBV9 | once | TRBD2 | CASSAGAAGGGTGELFF | TGTGCCAGCAGCGCCGGGGCGGCGGGAGGAGGGACCGGGGAGCTGTTTTTT
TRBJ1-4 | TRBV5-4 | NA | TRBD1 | CASSLGTGDREKLFF | TGTGCCAGCAGCTTGGGAACAGGGGATAGGGAAAAACTGTTTTTT
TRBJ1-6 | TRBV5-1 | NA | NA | CASSLSADNSPLHF | TGCGCCAGCAGCTTAAGTGCGGATAATTCACCCCTCCACTTT
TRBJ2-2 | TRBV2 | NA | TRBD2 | CASSLERGDTGELFF | TGTGCCAGCAGTCTGGAGCGGGGTGACACCGGGGAGCTGTTTTTT
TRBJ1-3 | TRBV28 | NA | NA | CASSFWTAFSGNTIYF | TGTGCCAGCAGTTTTTGGACGGCCTTCTCTGGAAACACCATATATTTT
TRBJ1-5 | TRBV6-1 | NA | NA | CASSENAGTYSNQPQHF | TGTGCCAGCAGTGAGAATGCCGGAACTTATAGCAATCAGCCCCAGCATTTT